A single T cell receptor (beta chain) is shown here with its context. Its matching antigen is unknown. The protocol was immunoSEQ multiplex PCR, while the TCRdb copy is restricted to in-frame clones and leaves out a portion. There are approximately 500,000 clones in the sample; about 79% occur only once, and roughly an eighth lies in the top ten. This specimen comes from a study of shared clonotypes between healthy human individuals. Study findings and constraints: Clonotype sharing among donors was expected to depend on sequencing depth.

Trimming left V 1 base short and J 0 bases short, with 13 bases between. Germline V gives CDR1 KGHSH, CDR2 LQKENI. CDR3 length: 18 amino acids. This TCR came from a woman in her thirties or forties in good health. Some clones in this sample may be carry-over from other donors' samples. The sequenced sample consisted of PBMCs. The rearrangement links TRBV18 to TRBJ2-6; D might be TRBD2 (6 bases). The CDR3 bases are TGTGCCAGCTCACCACTGGCGGGGATGACCTCTGGGGCCAACGTCCTGACTTTC. Encoded protein: CASSPLAGMTSGANVLTF.